The 22 T cell receptor beta chains listed next were all sequenced from one sample in a study of blood T cell repertoires in COVID-19. The data were produced by immunoSEQ multiplex PCR, yet TCRdb's version contains in-frame clones alone and is incomplete. This table has around 250,000 clones, 86% appearing once. Sequencing input: peripheral blood. These receptors were taken from a man at least 80 years old with acute or convalescent COVID-19.

This chain uses TRBV28 with TRBJ1-6; D is uncertain. CDR1 and CDR2 from the germline V gene are MDHEN and SYDVKM. CDR3 length equals 14 residues. The V and J ends lost 4 bases and 7 bases respectively, with 11 bases between them. The CDR3 is CASSSDGLNSPLHF. CDR3 sequence (DNA): TGTGCCAGCAGTTCGGACGGACTGAATTCACCCCTCCACTTT.

The chain combines TRBV5-1 with TRBJ1-4; 7 nucleotides match TRBD1. J was trimmed by 7 bases and V by 4 bases; bases with no gene match: 10. Germline CDR1 reads SGHRS; CDR2 reads YFSETQ. This CDR3 has 15 residues. Written as DNA, the CDR3 is TGCGCCAGCAGCCCGGTCGTGCCAGGGGGTGAAAAACTGTTTTTT. It is translated as CASSPVVPGGEKLFF.

The J gene is TRBJ1-1, the V gene TRBV7-3, with 11 bases fitting TRBD1. V lost 4 bases, J lost 4 bases, and 5 bases stayed unmatched. CDR1 SGHTA and CDR2 FQGTGA come from the germline V gene. This CDR3 is 15 amino acids long. CDR3 sequence (DNA): TGTGCCAGCAGCTCGGGACAGGGGGGAATCACTGAAGCTTTCTTT. Residues: CASSSGQGGITEAFF.

This chain links TRBV7-2 with TRBJ1-1; D ambiguous. CDR1 is SGHTA, CDR2 FQGNSA, per germline. The V and J ends lost 1 base and 5 bases respectively, with 11 bases between them. This CDR3 has 14 residues. For the CDR3, the DNA is TGTGCCAGCAGCTTAGGCGGATATTGGACTGAAGCTTTCTTT. It codes for CASSLGGYWTEAFF.

The V call is TRBV6-5, the J call TRBJ1-2; D gene ambiguous. Germline values: CDR1 MNHEY, CDR2 SVGAGI. The V end was cut by 10 bases, the J end by 2 bases, with 14 bases between. The CDR3 runs 13 residues. CDR3 in amino acids: CATGVPLNYGYTF. The CDR3 coding sequence is TGTGCCACCGGGGTACCTTTAAACTATGGCTACACCTTC.

The rearrangement uses TRBV5-1 and TRBJ1-6, with D perhaps TRBD1 (5 bases). V lost 4 bases and J 15 bases, leaving 14 bases between the germline ends. This CDR3 region has 12 residues. Germline-derived CDR1 and CDR2 are SGHRS and YFSETQ. CDR3 bases: TGCGCCAGCAGCCCGGACACCCGCCGCCTCCACTTT. It yields the protein CASSPDTRRLHF.

The chain combines TRBV7-9 with TRBJ1-5; unclear D gene. Germline values: CDR1 SEHNR, CDR2 FQNEAQ (reference sequence). This CDR3 is built from 13 residues. V shed 5 bases and J shed 5 bases, with 10 bases lying between them. Written as DNA, the CDR3 is TGTGCCAGCAGCCCCGGGAGTCATCAGCCCCAGCATTTT. Its translation: CASSPGSHQPQHF.

This clone showed up just a few times. V and J are TRBV10-2 and TRBJ1-2; D perhaps matches TRBD1 (5 bases). Looked up from germline, CDR1 is WSHSY and CDR2 is SAAADI. There are 12 residues in the CDR3. V was cut by 7 bases and J by 4 bases, with 10 bases left in between. In DNA, the CDR3 is TGCGCCAGCATGAGAGACAGCTATGGCTACACCTTC. Residues: CASMRDSYGYTF.

The V call is TRBV7-6, the J call TRBJ1-3; 7 nucleotides match TRBD1. V gave up 5 bases and J gave up 6 bases; unmatched junction bases: 7. The germline V gene encodes CDR1 SGHVS and CDR2 FNYEAQ. This CDR3 region has 14 residues. The DNA for the CDR3 is TGTGCCAGCAGCCGCGACAGGGAGACAAACACCATATATTTT. Its protein product is CASSRDRETNTIYF.

The J gene is TRBJ2-2, the V gene TRBV6-5, with 9 bases aligning to TRBD2. Germline V gene data show CDR1 as MNHEY and CDR2 as SVGAGI. V trimming: 6 bases; J trimming: 12 bases; junction bases outside the gene matches: 8. CDR3 length: 13 residues. For the CDR3, the DNA is TGTGCCAGCAGAGATAGCGGGGGCTACCAGCTGTTTTTT. Its translation: CASRDSGGYQLFF.

The J gene is TRBJ2-1, the V gene TRBV29-1; possible D gene TRBD1, 8 bases. The CDR3 runs 15 residues. V lost 7 bases, J lost 9 bases, and 25 bases lay in between. From germline, CDR1 is SQVTM and CDR2 ANQGSEA. CDR3: CSAGGLGTGSTEQFF. The CDR3 DNA reads as TGCAGCGCCGGGGGGCTCGGGACAGGCTCGACTGAGCAGTTCTTC.

The chain has TRBV6-5 and TRBJ1-1; D unresolved. Trimming removed 3 bases from V and 3 bases from J, with 14 bases in between. Germline CDR1 MNHEY, CDR2 SVGAGI. The CDR3 runs 15 residues. CDR3 region: CASSYAHRGYTEAFF. The CDR3 DNA reads TGTGCCAGCAGTTATGCCCATCGAGGGTACACTGAAGCTTTCTTT.

This chain links TRBV3-1 (or the pseudogene TRBV3-2) with TRBJ2-1, with 14 bases that match TRBD2. Per germline, CDR1 LGHDT and CDR2 YNNKEL (reference sequence). The CDR3 contains 16 residues. Unmatched junction bases numbered 5, after V lost 1 base and J lost 9 bases. In DNA form, the CDR3 reads TGTGCCAGCAGCCAAGGAGGAGGACTAGCGGGAGGTGAGCAGTTCTTC. Residues: CASSQGGGLAGGEQFF.

The V gene is TRBV19, the J gene TRBJ1-5; TRBD1 is a possible D gene (5 bases). The CDR3 consists of 15 residues. Germline CDR1 LNHDA, CDR2 SQIVND (reference sequence). V lost 4 bases and J lost 1, with 11 bases in between. CDR3 region: CASSSSGSSNQPQHF. CDR3 coding DNA: TGTGCCAGTAGTAGTTCAGGGTCAAGCAATCAGCCCCAGCATTTT.

This clone was observed a few times. V gene TRBV5-6 combines with J gene TRBJ2-2; possible D gene TRBD2, 6 bases. The V end was cut by 0 bases, the J end by 6 bases, with 6 bases between. The CDR3 extends over 13 amino acids. Germline values: CDR1 SGHDT, CDR2 YYEEEE. CDR3 protein: CASSLGRAGELFF. CDR3 sequence (DNA): TGTGCCAGCAGCTTGGGGAGGGCCGGGGAGCTGTTTTTT.

V gene TRBV5-1 combines with J gene TRBJ2-2; the D is unclear. V was trimmed by 0 bases and J by 2 bases, leaving 8 bases between them. The germline V gene has CDR1 SGHRS and CDR2 YFSETQ. This CDR3 is 15 amino acids long. The DNA of the CDR3 is TGCGCCAGCAGCTTGGGCAGAAGTAACACCGGGGAGCTGTTTTTT. Translated, it gives CASSLGRSNTGELFF.

The rearrangement links TRBV5-1 to TRBJ2-4, with D unclear. The CDR3 sequence is 14 residues long. V was pared by 7 bases and J by 0 bases, with 11 bases between. Germline CDR1 reads SGHRS; CDR2 reads YFSETQ. The CDR3 DNA reads as TGCGCCAGCGCCCCGCAGTTAGCCAAAAACATTCAGTACTTC. It encodes CASAPQLAKNIQYF.

The chain employs TRBV5-1 and TRBJ2-5, with D possibly TRBD1 on 5 matching bases. This CDR3 spans 14 amino acids. Germline-derived CDR1 and CDR2 are SGHRS and YFSETQ. The germline V and J ends were trimmed by 0 bases and 2 bases, with 8 bases remaining between them. CDR3 coding DNA: TGCGCCAGCAGCTTGGAGGGGTTGCAAGAGACCCAGTACTTC. Amino acids: CASSLEGLQETQYF.

The chain couples TRBV10-3 to TRBJ2-7; TRBD1 matches at 10 bases. Germline loops: CDR1 ENHRY, CDR2 SYGVKD. V was pared by 8 bases and J by 1 base, with 2 bases of the junction left unmatched. The CDR3 covers 13 residues. In nucleotides, the CDR3 is TGTGCCATCGGACAGGGGGGATCCTACGAGCAGTACTTC. Translated, it gives CAIGQGGSYEQYF.

The chain carries TRBV10-3 and TRBJ1-1; unclear D gene. Germline CDR1 is ENHRY and CDR2 is SYGVKD. The CDR3 is 13 residues long. Trimming removed 7 bases at V and 0 bases at J, with 9 bases between. CDR3 sequence (DNA): TGTGCCATCACAGGCACCTTGAACACTGAAGCTTTCTTT. Translation gives CAITGTLNTEAFF.

CDR3 region: CASSPNTGGYGYTF. In DNA, the CDR3 is TGTGCCAGCAGTCCCAACACAGGGGGCTATGGCTACACCTTC. This chain uses TRBV6-5 with TRBJ1-2, with 8 nucleotides matching TRBD1. CDR3 length: 14 residues. Trimming took 5 bases from V and 4 from J; bases not matched to a gene: 6. Germline CDR1 reads MNHEY; CDR2 reads SVGAGI.

This chain joins TRBV6-4 and TRBJ1-6, with a weak D call TRBD1 (5 bases). The CDR3 spans 15 residues. The germline V gene encodes CDR1 MRHNA and CDR2 SNTAGT. The germline V and J ends were trimmed by 2 bases and 10 bases, with 15 bases remaining between them. The CDR3 is CASSDAGLGVSPLHF. The CDR3 DNA follows: TGTGCCAGCAGTGACGCGGGGTTAGGGGTATCACCCCTCCACTTT.